This T cell receptor (beta chain) was captured in a study of blood T cells in healthy people across ages. The second PCR ran about 7 to 12 cycles with a sample-barcoded 5' primer and J-beta primers. Using its own MiXCR run on the 5' RACE reads, TCRdb lists one record per CDR3 protein. Among 1.5 million to 2 million distinct CDR3 sequences listed, 28% were seen once. This clonotype was recorded a few times. The V end was cut by 6 bases, the J end by 7 bases, with 25 bases between. The CDR3 loop spans 16 amino acids. Germline CDR1 is DFQATT and CDR2 is SNEGSKA (reference sequence). The TCR comes from a woman in her 30s in good health. The V call is TRBV20-1, the J call TRBJ2-1; D may be TRBD1 or TRBD2 (6 bases each). The sample was blood. CDR3 sequence: CSAGAPGAPAVNEQFF. The CDR3 bases are TGCAGTGCCGGTGCACCGGGGGCCCCAGCGGTGAATGAGCAGTTCTTC.